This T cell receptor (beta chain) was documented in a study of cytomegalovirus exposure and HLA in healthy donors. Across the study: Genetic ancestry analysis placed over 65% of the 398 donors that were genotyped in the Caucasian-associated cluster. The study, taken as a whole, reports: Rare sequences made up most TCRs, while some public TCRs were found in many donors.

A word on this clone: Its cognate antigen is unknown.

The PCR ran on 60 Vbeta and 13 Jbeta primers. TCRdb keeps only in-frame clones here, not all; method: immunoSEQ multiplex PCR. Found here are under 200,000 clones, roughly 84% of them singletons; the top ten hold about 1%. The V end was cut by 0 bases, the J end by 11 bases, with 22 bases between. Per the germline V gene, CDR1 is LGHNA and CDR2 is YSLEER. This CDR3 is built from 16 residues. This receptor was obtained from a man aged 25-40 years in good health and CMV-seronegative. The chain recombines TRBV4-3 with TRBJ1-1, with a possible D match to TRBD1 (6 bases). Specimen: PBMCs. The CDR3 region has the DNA TGCGCCAGCAGCCAAGATTGGACAGACATGGGGCTGAATGCTTTCTTT. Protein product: CASSQDWTDMGLNAFF.